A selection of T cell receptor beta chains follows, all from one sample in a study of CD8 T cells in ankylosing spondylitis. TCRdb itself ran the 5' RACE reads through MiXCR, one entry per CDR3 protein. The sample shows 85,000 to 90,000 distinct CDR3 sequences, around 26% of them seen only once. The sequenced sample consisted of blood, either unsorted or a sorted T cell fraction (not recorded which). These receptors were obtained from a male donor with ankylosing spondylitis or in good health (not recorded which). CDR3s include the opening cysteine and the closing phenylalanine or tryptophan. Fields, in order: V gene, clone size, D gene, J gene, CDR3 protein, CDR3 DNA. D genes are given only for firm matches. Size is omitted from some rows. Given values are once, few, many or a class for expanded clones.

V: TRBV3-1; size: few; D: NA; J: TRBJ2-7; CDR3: CASSQTGTLGEQYF; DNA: TGTGCCAGCAGCCAAACCGGGACACTCGGCGAGCAGTACTTC
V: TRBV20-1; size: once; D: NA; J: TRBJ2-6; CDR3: CSARAGANVLTF; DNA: TGCAGTGCTAGAGCCGGGGCCAACGTCCTGACTTTC
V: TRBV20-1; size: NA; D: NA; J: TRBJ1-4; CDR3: CSARAEGGLANEKLFF; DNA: TGCAGTGCTAGAGCGGAGGGGGGACTCGCTAATGAAAAACTGTTTTTT
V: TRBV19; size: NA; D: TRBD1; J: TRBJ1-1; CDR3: CASSIGTGTEAFF; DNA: TGTGCCAGTAGTATAGGGACAGGAACTGAAGCTTTCTTT
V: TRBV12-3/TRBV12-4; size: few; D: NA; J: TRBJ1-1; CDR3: CASSPIAGNAFF; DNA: TGTGCCAGCAGTCCTATAGCAGGGAACGCTTTCTTT
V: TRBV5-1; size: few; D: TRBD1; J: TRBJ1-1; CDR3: CATAPGQGRSEAFF; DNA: TGCGCCACCGCCCCGGGACAGGGGCGCTCTGAAGCTTTCTTT
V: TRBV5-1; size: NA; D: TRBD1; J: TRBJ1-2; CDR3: CASRGQGYGYTF; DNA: TGCGCCAGCCGAGGACAGGGTTATGGCTACACCTTC
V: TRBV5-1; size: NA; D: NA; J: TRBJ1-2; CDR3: CASSLERSNYGYTF; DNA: TGCGCCAGCAGCTTGGAAAGGTCTAACTATGGCTACACCTTC
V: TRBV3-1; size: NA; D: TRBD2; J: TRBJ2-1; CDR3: CASSQGLAAYNEQFF; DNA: TGTGCCAGCAGCCAAGGACTAGCGGCGTACAATGAGCAGTTCTTC
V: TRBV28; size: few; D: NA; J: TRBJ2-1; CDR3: CASDGPPYNEQFF; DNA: TGTGCCAGTGATGGGCCCCCCTACAATGAGCAGTTCTTC
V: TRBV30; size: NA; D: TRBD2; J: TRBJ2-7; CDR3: CAWRGQPGGGYEQYF; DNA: TGTGCCTGGAGAGGTCAGCCGGGAGGGGGTTACGAGCAGTACTTC
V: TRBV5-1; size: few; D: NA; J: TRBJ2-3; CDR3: CASSNTGGEATQYF; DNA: TGCGCCAGCAGCAATACGGGGGGCGAGGCCACGCAGTATTTT
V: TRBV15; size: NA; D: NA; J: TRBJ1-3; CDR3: CATSTGSSGNTIYF; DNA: TGTGCCACCAGCACCGGGAGCTCTGGAAACACCATATATTTT
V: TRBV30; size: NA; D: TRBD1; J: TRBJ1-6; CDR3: CAGKQGVYSPLHF; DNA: TGTGCCGGAAAACAGGGGGTCTATTCACCCCTCCACTTT
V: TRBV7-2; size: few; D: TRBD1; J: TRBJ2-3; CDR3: CASGQGPYETQYF; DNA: TGTGCCAGTGGACAGGGACCTTATGAGACGCAGTATTTT